Here is one TCR beta chain with its context. Its antigen is not identified. With 60 Vbeta and 13 Jbeta primers, the PCR was carried out. Data came from immunoSEQ multiplex PCR; TCRdb stores just in-frame clones and leaves some out. The table has 150,000 to 200,000 clones, around 65% seen once. The data are from a study of cytomegalovirus exposure and HLA in healthy donors. Overall study findings and caveats: Several top significant clusters appeared, in a later analysis, to be linked to common viral pathogens.

Healthy people donating bone marrow made up the donors. Sequenced material: PBMCs. This sequence originates from a woman aged 40 to 50 in good health and CMV-seropositive.

CDR3 in amino acids: CASSFDRGQPQHF. The CDR3 coding sequence is TGCGCCAGCAGCTTCGACAGGGGCCAGCCCCAGCATTTT. V and J are TRBV5-1 and TRBJ1-5; TRBD1 aligns across 8 bases. Germline CDR1 and CDR2: SGHRS and YFSETQ. This CDR3 region has 13 residues. V shed 2 bases, J shed 7 bases, and the junction held 2 bases outside the gene matches.